The entry below gives a single T cell receptor beta chain sequence along with its context. No cognate antigen has been identified for it. The input lacks base qualities; no much larger clone sits a single base away. Amplification of TCR beta CDR3 regions was carried out from RNA transcripts. The TCR CDR3 was subjected to a first round of RT-PCR using the HTBI primer set and the Qiagen OneStep RT-PCR kit. Libraries were constructed in a second round of multiplex PCR, after which size selection and purification were performed. Sequencing of the libraries was done on an Illumina HiSeq2000 using paired-end 100 bp reads. In the paper's pipeline: SOAPnuke was used to process the raw data, with reads discarded if the reads contained adapters or uncalled bases, had a mean Phred below 15, or lacked an exact constant-primer or identifier match. COPE v1.2.5 was used to merge the high-quality paired reads, and each unique nucleotide sequence was defined as a clonotype. MiTCR v1.1 was used to align the clonotypes against IMGT TRBV, TRBD and TRBJ reference segments. The analysis included only V-J combinations with a frequency above 0.0001, which together covered more than 98% of the repertoires. The TCS score was defined as the ratio of F50 (clonal expansion) to E x V (chaos), calculated using BLOSUM62-based TCRdist between CDR3 peptides within each V-J. Welch's t-statistics and random forest reduced around 520 V-J features to 13, which were used in a naive Bayes classifier (R e1071). The Morisita-Horn index was used to measure how similar the thyroid and blood repertoires were. The public reads were quality trimmed at Q25 with fastp and then assembled into clones with MiXCR by TCRdb, keeping productive beta chains. Duplicate CDR3 protein sequences are folded into a single record with the most common DNA and genes. For this entry, the V and J calls and clone size follow TCRdb and not the study's own pipeline. A total of 500,000 to 750,000 distinct CDR3 sequences appear in this sample, approximately 44% of them only once. The ten largest clones represent roughly 8.2% of the sample.

The CDR3 holds 19 amino acids from the cysteine to the phenylalanine. Here the CDR3 DNA is all that survives: 57 bases in frame from base 1. CDR1 and CDR2 (MNHNS, SASEGT) derive from the germline V gene. V is trimmed back by 6 bases and J by 4 bases, and the junction contains 22 bases that no gene match accounts for. The data are from a study of T cells in Graves' hyperthyroidism and ophthalmopathy (dated by TCRdb to the late 2010s). At the level of the whole study: To identify distinguishing TCR V-J signatures, a discovery cohort of around 100 patients was used, comprising some 45 with Graves' ophthalmopathy and about 59 with stable Graves' hyperthyroidism. Whether ophthalmopathy could be predicted prospectively was tested in an independent validation cohort made up of about 20 hyperthyroidism patients plus 17 patients who later progressed to ophthalmopathy. The roughly 91 discovery patients were randomly divided into training and test sets at a 7:3 ratio. Thyroid tissue and blood T-cell repertoires from about six Graves' hyperthyroidism patients were also compared in the study. After sampling, hyperthyroidism patients received methimazole starting at 30 mg daily, and ophthalmopathy patients received high-dose intravenous methylprednisolone. The paper describes TCR Vbeta CDR3 sequencing of more than 120 peripheral blood samples, made up of some 42 ophthalmopathy patients, 70 to 75 hyperthyroidism patients and 17 progressor patients.

A patient counted as having stable Graves' hyperthyroidism if no progression to ophthalmopathy occurred over 18 months of follow-up. Hyperthyroidism patients were newly diagnosed, with disease duration under 2 months, and aged 18 to 65 years. Exclusion was applied to patients with uncontrolled infections, other autoimmune diseases, pregnancy or lactation. Clinical symptoms, serum thyroxine and TRAb, thyroid ultrasound, and orbital computed tomography formed the basis for the diagnoses. Total RNA was extracted using Trizol reagent, and RNA quality was assessed on an Agilent 2100 Bioanalyzer. Overall study outcomes, separate from this receptor: No statistical method was used to set the sample size in advance, and investigators knew the group allocation. A model built on a 13 V-J signature distinguished ophthalmopathy from stable hyperthyroidism, reaching about 88% sensitivity and 81% to 83% specificity in cross-validation and 80%/75% in testing. In validation, progression to ophthalmopathy was predicted by the model with almost 71% sensitivity and 72% to 80% specificity, a median of roughly six months before onset. Blood samples also contained most of the expanded thyroid clonotypes (frequency above 0.001), which suggests that blood repertoires may reflect thyroid immune responses.

Recombination joined TRBV6-1 with TRBJ2-5; TRBD2 lines up with 8 middle nucleotides. This TCR came from a young woman with Graves' hyperthyroidism. Sequencing used peripheral blood or thyroid tissue (not recorded which). Here the CDR3 is given as CASSQVTSSVWREVETQYF. The base sequence is TGTGCCAGCAGCCAAGTTACTTCTTCGGTTTGGCGGGAGGTAGAGACCCAGTACTTC.